The source of this T cell receptor beta chain is a study of T cell repertoires in cytomegalovirus infection. Study-level information: It can be stated that public TCR beta signatures indicated CMV infection as well as a matching HLA type. Findings and limits, study-wide: Clonotype analysis showed dominance of the ex vivo response by HLA-C-restricted CMV-specific TCR beta clonotypes. Pooled public TCR beta family frequency picked out CMV carriers with the relevant HLA.

A note on this clonotype: The antigen is not known.

J gave up 5 bases and V 5 bases, and 8 bases lay outside the gene matches. The CDR3 is made up of 15 amino acids. The germline V gene encodes CDR1 LNHDA and CDR2 SQIVND (reference sequence). Each CDR3 protein gets one entry after TCRdb re-called the reads with MiXCR. The data hold about 490,000 distinct CDR3 sequences, with approximately 15% observed a single time. The chain has TRBV19 and TRBJ1-1; 10 positions match TRBD1. This clonotype was sampled from a human donor in good health (CMV status not recorded). Some clones in this sample may be carry-over from other donors' samples. Material for sequencing was CD8+ T cells from PBMCs. The CDR3 sequence is CASSPRQGARTEAFF. In nucleotides, the CDR3 is TGTGCCAGTAGTCCTCGACAGGGGGCCAGAACTGAAGCTTTCTTT.